This TCR beta chain was found in a study of Ad26.COV2.S vaccination and SARS-CoV-2 variants. The junction had 5 bases not matched to a gene; V was cut back by 3 bases and J by 4 bases. The germline V gene has CDR1 SGHTA and CDR2 FQGNSA. The CDR3 is 14 residues long. Study findings and constraints: Responses of T cells in total may have been underestimated by the TCR breadth and depth analyses. CD8+ and CD4+ T cells specific for spike reportedly responded with substantial breadth after vaccination.

A word on this clone: Its target is unknown.

Documented treatment: some 19 received Ad26.COV2.S at low or high dose, single or two shots; about five received placebo; per-sample allocation not given. Following the first vaccine or placebo injection, samples were taken on day 63. Some clones are missing from TCRdb's copy, which holds only in-frame ones; the method was immunoSEQ multiplex PCR. The data contain around 300,000 clones, 70% to 90% of them singletons. The chain has TRBV7-2 and TRBJ2-7; TRBD1 agrees at 8 bases. This sequence was found in a person aged 18 to 65 who received the Ad26.COV2.S COVID-19 vaccine or a placebo. Here the sequenced sample was peripheral blood, taken in a trial of Ad26.COV2.S vaccine versus placebo. CDR3 bases: TGTGCCAGCAGCTTTTCGGGACAGGAATACGAGCAGTACTTC. Translation: CASSFSGQEYEQYF.